This T cell receptor beta chain came from a study of T cell changes during pregnancy in multiple sclerosis. Some clones are missing from TCRdb's copy, which holds only in-frame ones; the method was immunoSEQ multiplex PCR. The table has under 65,000 clones, around nine tenths seen once. Germline V gene lookup returns CDR1 KGHSH and CDR2 LQKENI. The CDR3 is made up of 14 amino acids. As regards this clone: The junction and the germline gene differ at one end; a read error may be behind it. Other DNA sequences from this sample encode an identical CDR3 as well.

V usage is TRBV18 and J usage is TRBJ2-7; 7 bases agree with TRBD2. The receptor comes from a female donor in good health, enrolled as a control in a pregnancy study. This sample comprised CD4+ T cells from peripheral blood mononuclear cells, obtained after pregnancy. CDR3 sequence: CASSPPSGNYEQYF. CDR3 nucleotides: TGCGCCAGCTCACCACCAAGCGGGAACTACGAGCAGTACTTC. The full variable domain, in which reference TRBV18 and TRBJ2-7 provide the parts outside the CDR3, is NAGVMQNPRHLVRRRGQEARLRCSPMKGHSHVYWYRQLPEEGLKFMVYLQKENIIDESGMPKERFSAEFPKEGPSILRIQQVVRGDSAAYFCASSPPSGNYEQYFGPGTRLTVT.